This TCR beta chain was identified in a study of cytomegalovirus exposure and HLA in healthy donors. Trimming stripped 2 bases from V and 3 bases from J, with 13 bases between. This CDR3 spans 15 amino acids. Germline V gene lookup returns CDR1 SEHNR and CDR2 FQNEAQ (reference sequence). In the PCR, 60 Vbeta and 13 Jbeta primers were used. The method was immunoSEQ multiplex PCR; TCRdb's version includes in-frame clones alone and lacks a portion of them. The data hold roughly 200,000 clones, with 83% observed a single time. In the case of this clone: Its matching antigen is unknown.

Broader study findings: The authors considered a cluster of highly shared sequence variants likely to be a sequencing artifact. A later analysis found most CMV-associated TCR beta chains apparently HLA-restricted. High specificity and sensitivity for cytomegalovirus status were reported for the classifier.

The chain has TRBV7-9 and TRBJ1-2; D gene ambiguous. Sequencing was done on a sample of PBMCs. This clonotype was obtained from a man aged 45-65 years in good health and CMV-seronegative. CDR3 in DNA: TGTGCCAGCAGCTTAAAATATGGCGGGGACTATGGCTACACCTTC. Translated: CASSLKYGGDYGYTF. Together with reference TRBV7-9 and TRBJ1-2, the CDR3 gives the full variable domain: DTGVSQNPRHKITKRGQNVTFRCDPISEHNRLYWYRQTLGQGPEFLTYFQNEAQLEKSRLLSDRFSAERPKGSFSTLEIQRTEQGDSAMYLCASSLKYGGDYGYTFGSGTRLTVV.